The following is a T cell receptor beta chain sequence with its context. Its antigen is undetermined. Deletions cut 7 bases from V and 0 bases from J, with 13 bases between. Germline V gene lookup returns CDR1 SEHNR and CDR2 FQNEAQ (reference sequence). The CDR3 consists of 15 residues. PCR was performed a second time for roughly 7 to 11 cycles using a sample-barcoded 5' primer and a J-beta primer mix. TCRdb reanalysed the 5' RACE reads using MiXCR and keeps one entry per CDR3 protein. The table shows 1.5 million to 2 million distinct CDR3 sequences, with around 48% occurring only once. The data are from a study of blood T cells in healthy people across ages. Findings and limits, study-wide: Possibly, changes in expanded clonotypes were confounded because donor CMV status was unknown.

This clonotype originated in a woman between 40 and 50 years old in good health. The genes are TRBV7-9 and TRBJ2-1; D could derive from TRBD1 or TRBD2 (5 bases each). The specimen sequenced was blood. In DNA, the CDR3 is TGTGCCAGCACCCCCGGGACGGGCTCCTACAATGAGCAGTTCTTC. Its translation: CASTPGTGSYNEQFF.